This record covers a single T cell receptor beta chain. What it binds is not known. The germline V gene encodes CDR1 SGHAT and CDR2 FQNNGV. This CDR3 has 13 residues. V dropped 3 bases and J dropped 7; count of bases not matched to a gene: 4. These data originate in a study of T cell repertoires in cytomegalovirus infection. Study-level information: A matching HLA type, together with CMV infection, was signaled by public TCR beta signatures.

TCRdb redid the calling of the reads with MiXCR, one entry per CDR3 protein. The sample lists 250,000 or so distinct CDR3 sequences; approximately 15% were seen once. The study's findings and limits: HLA-C-restricted CMV clonotypes gave the most frequent clonotype in two of eight donors. Identification of carriers of CMV plus the relevant HLA was achieved through cumulative public TCR beta family frequency.

Sequencing was done on a sample of CD8+ T cells from PBMCs. This clonotype originated in a human donor in good health (CMV status not recorded). Some clones in this sample may be carry-over from other donors' samples. The chain employs TRBV11-2 and TRBJ2-7; 9 positions agree with TRBD2. The CDR3 is CASSFLAGQEQYF. CDR3 coding DNA: TGTGCCAGCAGCTTTCTAGCGGGGCAAGAGCAGTACTTC.